This section outlines one T cell receptor beta chain sequence together with its context. These data belong to a study of blood T cells in healthy people across ages. Per the germline V gene, CDR1 is DFQATT and CDR2 is SNEGSKA (reference sequence). This CDR3 is built from 12 residues. Ranging in age from roughly 6 to 95, the donors were healthy Caucasian individuals from Russia. Primed by a sample-barcoded 5' primer and a J-beta primer mix, a second PCR proceeded for roughly 7 to 12 cycles. One entry per CDR3 protein results from TCRdb running MiXCR on the 5' RACE reads. The sample lists roughly 1,500,000 distinct CDR3 sequences, around 42% occurring once.

The sample consisted of blood. The sequence was collected from a woman younger than 35 in good health. V gene TRBV20-1 combines with J gene TRBJ1-1; D gene uncertain. The CDR3 loop reads CSALKGDTEAFF. The DNA of the CDR3 is TGCAGCGCCCTCAAGGGTGACACTGAAGCTTTCTTT.